This record covers a single T cell receptor (beta chain). Its antigen remains unknown. Distinct nucleotide sequences in the sample also encode this CDR3. Donors had no recently reported acute infections or vaccinations and were HIV-negative. These data belong to a study of shared clonotypes between healthy human individuals. Study-wide points: Enrolling few donors narrowed the genetic and exposure-history diversity that was represented.

Measured with immunoSEQ multiplex PCR; TCRdb has only the in-frame clones, and not every one. The sample yields about 2.5 million clones, 85% to 95% seen once. V was trimmed by 2 bases and J by 4 bases, leaving 13 bases between them. Germline V gives CDR1 SGHRS, CDR2 YFSETQ. The CDR3 has 15 residues. This clonotype was sampled from a man aged 18-30 years in good health. Some clones in this sample may be carry-over from other donors' samples. The V call is TRBV5-1, the J call TRBJ2-1; D may be TRBD1 or TRBD2 (6 bases each). The sample taken for sequencing was naive CD4+ T cells from PBMCs. Regarding subset: CD45RA+ positively selected. CDR3 bases: TGCGCCAGCAGCTTAGAGGGGGGCACGTACAATGAGCAGTTCTTC. Translated: CASSLEGGTYNEQFF. Full variable domain (missing parts from reference TRBV5-1 and TRBJ2-1): KAGVTQTPRYLIKTRGQQVTLSCSPISGHRSVSWYQQTPGQGLQFLFEYFSETQRNKGNFPGRFSGRQFSNSRSEMNVSTLELGDSALYLCASSLEGGTYNEQFFGPGTRLTVL.